This TCR beta chain stems from a study of identifying expanded T cells in peripheral blood. Overall study findings and caveats: Over two and four weeks, about 15 and 19 clones changed, versus more than 1 between replicates.

CDR3 size: 16 residues. Per germline, CDR1 SNHLY and CDR2 FYNNEI. Trimming removed 1 base at V and 0 bases at J, with 10 bases between. Only in-frame clones appear in the TCRdb table, and some are missing; sequencing was by immunoSEQ multiplex PCR. The sample has 81,000 or so clones, roughly 89% seen once. Comments on this clone: What it binds is not known.

This TCR was recovered from a person aged 18 to 70 in good health. The specimen sequenced was blood. The rearrangement links TRBV2 to TRBJ1-3; D is ambiguous. CDR3 region: CASSEEMSGSGNTIYF. The CDR3 bases are TGTGCCAGCAGTGAAGAAATGAGCGGCTCTGGAAACACCATATATTTT.